One sample yielded the 22 T cell receptor beta chains listed below, sequenced in a study of blood T cell repertoires in COVID-19. The assay was immunoSEQ multiplex PCR, and TCRdb's table has in-frame clones only and misses some. The table has approximately 300,000 clones, 80% to 95% seen once. The sample comprised peripheral blood. The receptors here all came from a woman in her thirties with COVID-19, enrolled during active disease.

The gene calls are TRBV5-1 and TRBJ2-3; 8 bases fit TRBD2. The CDR3 covers 15 residues. The trim removed 4 bases at V and 0 bases at J, leaving 4 bases unmatched. Germline V CDR1 and CDR2: SGHRS, YFSETQ. DNA for the CDR3: TGCGCCAGCAGCGCGGGGGGTATTAGCACAGATACGCAGTATTTT. Translating gives CASSAGGISTDTQYF.

The genes are TRBV19 and TRBJ1-2; tentative D call: TRBD1 (6 bases). The V end lost 4 bases, the J end lost 3 bases, and 15 bases lay between the germline ends. This CDR3 contains 15 residues. Germline CDR1 LNHDA, CDR2 SQIVND (reference sequence). CDR3 sequence (DNA): TGTGCCAGTAGTAACTTTGGGTACAGGGACTATGGCTACACCTTC. Protein: CASSNFGYRDYGYTF.

V gene TRBV5-8 combines with J gene TRBJ2-2, with no clear D. Trimming took 4 bases from V and 0 from J, leaving 7 bases between them. The CDR3 has 14 residues. CDR1 and CDR2 from the germline V gene are SGHTS and YDEGEE. CDR3 DNA sequence: TGTGCCAGCAGCCCCCTTACGAACACCGGGGAGCTGTTTTTT. Protein: CASSPLTNTGELFF.

V gene TRBV24-1 combines with J gene TRBJ1-6; TRBD1 matches at 7 bases. Germline loops: CDR1 KGHDR, CDR2 SFDVKD. The CDR3 sequence is 20 residues long. The V gene end was trimmed by 4 bases and the J gene end by 7 bases; junction bases not matched to a gene: 21. The CDR3 protein is CATSDKARQGFFQKNSPLHF. DNA of the CDR3: TGTGCCACCAGTGACAAGGCAAGACAGGGCTTTTTCCAAAAAAATTCACCCCTCCACTTT.

The V call is TRBV19, the J call TRBJ1-1, with unresolved D. CDR1 and CDR2 from the germline V gene are LNHDA and SQIVND (reference sequence). Trimming removed 6 bases from V and 1 base from J, with 12 bases in between. The length of the CDR3 is 14 residues. CDR3 DNA sequence: TGTGCCAGTAGCCCGGTTCCGGGGAACACTGAAGCTTTCTTT. This sequence encodes CASSPVPGNTEAFF.

The rearrangement links TRBV4-1 to TRBJ1-3; D is ambiguous. This CDR3 comprises 13 residues. Trimming took 0 bases from V and 6 from J, leaving 6 bases between them. Germline V gives CDR1 MGHRA, CDR2 YSYEKL. This CDR3 is CASSQEAVNTIYF. The CDR3 region has the DNA TGCGCCAGCAGCCAAGAGGCGGTAAACACCATATATTTT.

The V call is TRBV5-4, the J call TRBJ2-7; tentative D call: TRBD2 (6 bases). CDR3 length: 12 amino acids. V lost 2 bases and J 4 bases, leaving 7 bases between the germline ends. CDR1 and CDR2 (germline): SGHNT, YYREEE (reference sequence). The CDR3, as DNA: TGTGCCAGCAGCTTCGCGGGATACGAGCAGTACTTC. Translation: CASSFAGYEQYF.

The rearrangement links TRBV15 to TRBJ2-5, with 8 nucleotides matching TRBD2. This CDR3 comprises 16 residues. The germline V gene encodes CDR1 LNHNV and CDR2 YYDKDF (reference sequence). V shed 5 bases and J 4 bases; nucleotides not matched to a gene: 12. The DNA for the CDR3 is TGTGCCACCAGCGGGCCGGGGGGGCTCCCCCCAGAGACCCAGTACTTC. This encodes CATSGPGGLPPETQYF.

The chain recombines TRBV5-6 with TRBJ1-1; 7 bases match TRBD1. The V segment lost 0 bases and the J segment 9 bases; nucleotides outside the gene matches: 5. Germline assignment: CDR1 SGHDT and CDR2 YYEEEE. The CDR3 sequence is 13 residues long. DNA for the CDR3: TGTGCCAGCAGCTTGGCGTCAGGGGGTAAAGCTTTCTTT. Its translation is CASSLASGGKAFF.

This sequence joins TRBV4-3 and TRBJ1-1; possibly TRBD1 for D (5 bases). This CDR3 region has 15 residues. Germline loops: CDR1 LGHNA, CDR2 YSLEER. V shed 0 bases and J shed 2 bases, with 10 bases lying between them. CDR3 coding DNA: TGCGCCAGCAGCCAAGATCCAGGGCTAAACACTGAAGCTTTCTTT. Translating it yields CASSQDPGLNTEAFF.

The V and J genes are TRBV9 and TRBJ1-3; D is perhaps TRBD1 (5 bases). The CDR3 contains 16 residues. Germline CDR1 SGDLS, CDR2 YYNGEE. Deletions cut 3 bases from V and 4 bases from J, with 17 bases between. Written as DNA, the CDR3 is TGTGCCAGCAGCGCAGTAGGTAGGACATCGGGAAACACCATATATTTT. Translation gives CASSAVGRTSGNTIYF.

The V gene is TRBV5-1, the J gene TRBJ1-6; D is undetermined. This CDR3 has 16 residues. Trimming cost V 1 base and J 7 bases, with 15 bases left between them. Germline assignment: CDR1 SGHRS and CDR2 YFSETQ. DNA for the CDR3: TGCGCCAGCAGCTTGTATGGCTCCACAGAGAATTCACCCCTCCACTTT. As protein: CASSLYGSTENSPLHF.

The chain employs TRBV3-1 (or the pseudogene TRBV3-2) and TRBJ1-1; TRBD1 might be the D (5 bases). Germline CDR1 LGHDT, CDR2 YNNKEL (reference sequence). The CDR3 contains 12 residues. The V end lost 7 bases, the J end lost 8 bases, and 14 bases lay between the germline ends. The CDR3 nucleotides are TGTGCCAGCACCGTGGCGGGGGAGGAAGCTTTCTTT. It encodes CASTVAGEEAFF.

The table lists this clone with a few counts. This rearrangement joins TRBV7-3 to TRBJ1-5; no clear D gene. V lost 3 bases and J 3 bases, leaving 12 bases between the germline ends. In germline, CDR1 is SGHTA, CDR2 FQGTGA. The CDR3 sequence is 15 residues long. The CDR3 loop reads CASSFPDINNQPQHF. The CDR3 DNA is TGTGCCAGCAGCTTCCCTGACATTAACAATCAGCCCCAGCATTTT.

This sequence joins TRBV25-1 and TRBJ1-2, with a possible D match to TRBD1 (6 bases). Germline CDR1 and CDR2: MGHDK and SYGVNS. V dropped 8 bases and J dropped 5 bases, with 9 bases sitting between them. The CDR3 covers 11 residues. The CDR3 reads CASRTGYGYTF. Here the CDR3 DNA reads TGTGCCAGCCGAACAGGGTATGGCTACACCTTC.

V usage is TRBV4-1 and J usage is TRBJ2-7; no reliable D call. The CDR3 has 13 amino acids. CDR1 and CDR2 from the germline V gene are MGHRA and YSYEKL. The V end lost 3 bases, the J end lost 3 bases, and 9 bases lay between the germline ends. The CDR3 reads CASSHPLNYEQYF. In DNA, the CDR3 is TGCGCCAGCAGCCATCCGCTAAACTACGAGCAGTACTTC.

The rearrangement joins TRBV5-1 to TRBJ2-7, with 9 bases identical to TRBD2. The V gene end was trimmed by 3 bases and the J gene end by 6 bases; junction bases not matched to a gene: 1. The CDR3 contains 12 residues. CDR1 SGHRS and CDR2 YFSETQ come from the germline V gene. The DNA of the CDR3 is TGCGCCAGCAGCTCGCGGGGGGGCGAGCAGTACTTC. It specifies CASSSRGGEQYF.

This clone occurred a few times. The sample holds other DNA sequences that translate to the same CDR3. The chain uses TRBV7-9 and TRBJ1-1; D might be TRBD1 (5 bases). From germline, CDR1 is SEHNR and CDR2 FQNEAQ (reference sequence). This CDR3 is 15 amino acids long. Trimming cost V 3 bases and J 0 bases, with 11 bases left between them. This CDR3 is CASSLASGMNTEAFF. The CDR3 DNA is TGTGCCAGCAGCTTGGCATCAGGGATGAACACTGAAGCTTTCTTT.

V usage is TRBV15 and J usage is TRBJ1-6; 9 bases match TRBD1. The V and J ends lost 5 bases and 6 bases, in that order; junction bases with no gene match: 2. Germline loops: CDR1 LNHNV, CDR2 YYDKDF (reference sequence). This CDR3 has 14 amino acids. Here the CDR3 reads CATSGDRVNSPLHF. CDR3 bases: TGTGCCACCAGCGGGGACAGGGTTAATTCACCCCTCCACTTT.

J is TRBJ1-3 and V is TRBV5-6; TRBD1 is a possible D gene (6 bases). V was cut by 4 bases and J by 1 base, with 24 bases left in between. Germline CDR1 reads SGHDT; CDR2 reads YYEEEE. This CDR3 has 19 residues. The CDR3 loop reads CASSHVTGTGKRSGNTIYF. CDR3 nucleotides: TGTGCCAGCAGCCACGTAACGGGAACAGGGAAAAGGTCTGGAAACACCATATATTTT.

The chain employs TRBV7-2 and TRBJ1-2; 10 nucleotides line up with TRBD1. This CDR3 spans 15 amino acids. Trimming cost V 5 bases and J 2 bases; bases outside gene matches: 5. The germline V gene has CDR1 SGHTA and CDR2 FQGNSA. The CDR3 DNA is TGTGCCAGCAGCCTGACAGGGGGCCCAAACTATGGCTACACCTTC. It encodes CASSLTGGPNYGYTF.

CDR3 in amino acids: CASSHSSNQPQHF. The CDR3 region has the DNA TGTGCCAGCAGTCATAGTAGCAATCAGCCCCAGCATTTT. The chain combines TRBV6-4 with TRBJ1-5; the D is unclear. CDR1 is MRHNA and CDR2 is SNTAGT in the germline V gene. CDR3 length: 13 amino acids. Trimming cost V 5 bases and J 0 bases, with 5 bases left between them.